The sample holds a few counts of the clone carrying this T cell receptor (beta chain). V was pared by 1 base and J by 7 bases, with 6 bases of the junction left unmatched. The CDR3 contains 15 residues. Germline V gives CDR1 DFQATT, CDR2 SNEGSKA (reference sequence). Libraries of TCR beta came from iRepertoire HTBI primers plus Arm-PCR of CDR3 regions. Each CDR3 protein is one row after TCRdb ran MiXCR on the multiplex PCR reads. The table has some 340,000 distinct CDR3 sequences, about 12% seen once; the top ten hold 18%. Time point of the sample: newly diagnosed GD, antithyroid drugs for less than 3 months. RNA isolated from PBMCs was used to make the TCR library. The data stem from a study of regulatory T cells in long-lasting Graves disease. These records were also assigned to another study, of T cells in Graves' hyperthyroidism and ophthalmopathy. That investigation notes: Most clonotypes that expanded in the thyroid above 0.001 also showed up in blood. Ophthalmopathy could be told apart from stable hyperthyroidism with a 13 V-J model.

This TCR was recovered from a woman under 30 with Graves disease. The specimen comprised peripheral blood mononuclear cells (PBMCs), sampled at new diagnosis, from a patient treated with antithyroid drugs. The genes are TRBV20-1 and TRBJ2-2; 10 bases align to TRBD1. This CDR3 is CSARAMTGGHGELFF. The CDR3 DNA is TGCAGTGCTAGAGCCATGACAGGGGGCCACGGGGAGCTGTTTTTT.